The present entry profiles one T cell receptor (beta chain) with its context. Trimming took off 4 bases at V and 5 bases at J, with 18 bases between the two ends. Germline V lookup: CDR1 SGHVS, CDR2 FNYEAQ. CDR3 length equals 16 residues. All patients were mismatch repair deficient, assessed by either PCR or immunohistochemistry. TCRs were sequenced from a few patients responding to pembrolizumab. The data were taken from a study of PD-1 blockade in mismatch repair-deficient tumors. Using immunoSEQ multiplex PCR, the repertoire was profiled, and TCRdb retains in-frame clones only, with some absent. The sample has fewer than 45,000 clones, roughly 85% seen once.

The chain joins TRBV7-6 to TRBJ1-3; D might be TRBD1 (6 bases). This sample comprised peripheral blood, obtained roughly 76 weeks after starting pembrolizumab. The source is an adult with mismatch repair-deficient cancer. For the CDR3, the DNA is TGTGCCAGCAGCTCCCTAGCGGGCAGGGGACGAAACACCATATATTTT. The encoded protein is CASSSLAGRGRNTIYF. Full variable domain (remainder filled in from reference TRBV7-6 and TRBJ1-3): GAGVSQSPRYKVTKRGQDVALRCDPISGHVSLYWYRQALGQGPEFLTYFNYEAQQDKSGLPNDRFSAERPEGSISTLTIQRTEQRDSAMYRCASSSLAGRGRNTIYFGEGSWLTVV.